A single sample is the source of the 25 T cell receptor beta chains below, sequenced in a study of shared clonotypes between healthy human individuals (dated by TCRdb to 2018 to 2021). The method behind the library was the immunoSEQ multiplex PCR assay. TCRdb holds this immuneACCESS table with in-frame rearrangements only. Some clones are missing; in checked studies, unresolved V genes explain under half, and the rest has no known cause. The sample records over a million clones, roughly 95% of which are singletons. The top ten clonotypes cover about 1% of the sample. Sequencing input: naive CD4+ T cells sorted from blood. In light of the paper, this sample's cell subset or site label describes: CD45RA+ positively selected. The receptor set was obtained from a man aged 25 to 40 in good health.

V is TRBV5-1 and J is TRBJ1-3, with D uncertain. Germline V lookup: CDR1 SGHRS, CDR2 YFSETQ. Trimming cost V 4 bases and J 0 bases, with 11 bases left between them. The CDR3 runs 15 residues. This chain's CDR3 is CASSPTPSSGNTIYF. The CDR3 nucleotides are TGCGCCAGCAGCCCGACCCCCAGCTCTGGAAACACCATATATTTT.

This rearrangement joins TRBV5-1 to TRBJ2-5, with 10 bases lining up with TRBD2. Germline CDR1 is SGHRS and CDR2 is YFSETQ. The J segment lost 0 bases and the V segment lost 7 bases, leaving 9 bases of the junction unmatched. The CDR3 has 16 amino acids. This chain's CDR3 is CASRTTLAGDQETQYF. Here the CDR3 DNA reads TGCGCCAGCCGTACAACTCTAGCGGGAGACCAAGAGACCCAGTACTTC.

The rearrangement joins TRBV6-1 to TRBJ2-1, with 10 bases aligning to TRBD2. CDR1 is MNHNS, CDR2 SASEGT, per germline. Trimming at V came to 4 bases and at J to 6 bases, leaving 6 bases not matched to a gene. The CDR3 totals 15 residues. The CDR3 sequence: CASSGSVAGGNEQFF. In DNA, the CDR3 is TGTGCCAGCAGTGGTTCGGTAGCGGGAGGCAATGAGCAGTTCTTC.

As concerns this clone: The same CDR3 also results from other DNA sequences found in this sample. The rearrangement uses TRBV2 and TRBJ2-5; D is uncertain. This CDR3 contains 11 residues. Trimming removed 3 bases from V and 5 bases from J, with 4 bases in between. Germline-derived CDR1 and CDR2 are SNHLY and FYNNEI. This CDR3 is CASSEGETQYF. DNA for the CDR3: TGTGCCAGCAGTGAGGGTGAGACCCAGTACTTC.

CDR3 region: CASSLRAHTSGANVLTF. The CDR3 DNA follows: TGTGCCAGCAGCTTAAGGGCGCACACCTCTGGGGCCAACGTCCTGACTTTC. The genes are TRBV7-3 and TRBJ2-6, with D unclear. V was shortened by 1 base and J by 0 bases, with 10 bases between the two germline ends. The length of the CDR3 is 17 residues. Germline lookup yields CDR1 SGHTA and CDR2 FQGTGA.

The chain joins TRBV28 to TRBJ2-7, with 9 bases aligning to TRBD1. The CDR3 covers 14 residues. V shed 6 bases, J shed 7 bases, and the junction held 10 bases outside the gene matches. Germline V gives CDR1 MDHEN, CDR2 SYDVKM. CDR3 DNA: TGTGCCAGCAGGGACAGGGGAAGACTGTGGGAGCAGTACTTC. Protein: CASRDRGRLWEQYF.

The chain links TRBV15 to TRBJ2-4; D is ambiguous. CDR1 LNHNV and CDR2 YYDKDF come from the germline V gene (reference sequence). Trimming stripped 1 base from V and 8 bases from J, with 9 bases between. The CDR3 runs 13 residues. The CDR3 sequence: CATSRGGGYIQYF. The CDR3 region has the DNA TGTGCCACCAGCAGAGGTGGTGGCTACATTCAGTACTTC.

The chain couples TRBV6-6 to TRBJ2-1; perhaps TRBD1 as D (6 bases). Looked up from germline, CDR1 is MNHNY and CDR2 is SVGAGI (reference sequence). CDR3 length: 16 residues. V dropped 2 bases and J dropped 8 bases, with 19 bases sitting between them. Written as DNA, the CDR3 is TGTGCCAGCAGTTACAAGGGGGTAGCTAGTTCGGATGAGCAGTTCTTC. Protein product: CASSYKGVASSDEQFF.

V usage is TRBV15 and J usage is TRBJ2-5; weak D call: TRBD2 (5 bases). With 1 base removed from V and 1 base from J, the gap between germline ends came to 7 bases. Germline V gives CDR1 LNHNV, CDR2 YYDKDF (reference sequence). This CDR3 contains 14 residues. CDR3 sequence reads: CATSRGGIQETQYF. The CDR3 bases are TGTGCCACCAGCAGAGGAGGGATCCAAGAGACCCAGTACTTC. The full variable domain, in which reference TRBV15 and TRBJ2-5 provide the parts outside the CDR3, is DAMVIQNPRYQVTQFGKPVTLSCSQTLNHNVMYWYQQKSSQAPKLLFHYYDKDFNNEADTPDNFQSRRPNTSFCFLDIRSPGLGDTAMYLCATSRGGIQETQYFGPGTRLLVL.

CDR3 sequence: CASSLGSVPYEQYF. DNA of the CDR3: TGTGCCAGCAGTTTAGGGTCGGTACCCTACGAGCAGTACTTC. The gene calls are TRBV27 and TRBJ2-7; D remains ambiguous. V lost 2 bases and J 2 bases, leaving 10 bases between the germline ends. Per the germline V gene, CDR1 is MNHEY and CDR2 is SMNVEV (reference sequence). The CDR3 is 14 amino acids.

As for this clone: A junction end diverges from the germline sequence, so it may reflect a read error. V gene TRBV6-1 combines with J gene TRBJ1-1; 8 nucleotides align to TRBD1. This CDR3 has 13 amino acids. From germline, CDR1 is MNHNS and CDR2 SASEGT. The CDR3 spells CASSLDRDSETFF. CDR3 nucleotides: TGTGCCAGCAGTTTGGACAGGGACTCTGAAACTTTCTTT.

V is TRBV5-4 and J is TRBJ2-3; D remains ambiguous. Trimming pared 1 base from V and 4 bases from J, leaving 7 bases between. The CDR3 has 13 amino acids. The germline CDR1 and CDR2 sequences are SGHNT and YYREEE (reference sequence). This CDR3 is CASSLKGPDTQYF. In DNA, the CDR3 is TGTGCCAGCAGCTTGAAAGGGCCAGATACGCAGTATTTT.

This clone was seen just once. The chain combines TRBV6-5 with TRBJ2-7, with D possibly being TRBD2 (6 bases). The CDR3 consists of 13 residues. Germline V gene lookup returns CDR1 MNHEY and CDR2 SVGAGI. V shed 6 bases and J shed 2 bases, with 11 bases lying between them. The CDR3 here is CASRSRGTYEQYF. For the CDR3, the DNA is TGTGCCAGCAGGAGTCGGGGGACCTACGAGCAGTACTTC.

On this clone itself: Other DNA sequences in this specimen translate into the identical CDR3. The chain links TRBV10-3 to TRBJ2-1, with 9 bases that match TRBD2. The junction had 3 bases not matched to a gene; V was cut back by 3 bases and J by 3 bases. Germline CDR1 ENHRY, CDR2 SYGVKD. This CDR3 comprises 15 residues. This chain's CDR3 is CAISESSGIYNEQFF. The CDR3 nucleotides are TGTGCCATCAGTGAATCTAGCGGGATCTACAATGAGCAGTTCTTC.

The CDR3 protein is CASSAPAGTDTQYF. CDR3 nucleotide sequence: TGTGCCAGCAGCGCCCCGGCAGGCACAGATACGCAGTATTTT. The chain combines TRBV13 with TRBJ2-3; D not certain. V lost 5 bases and J 1 base, leaving 10 bases between the germline ends. In germline, CDR1 is PRHDT, CDR2 FYEKMQ (reference sequence). The CDR3 has 14 amino acids.

CDR3 DNA: TGTGCCAGCTCAAAAAATCTCCTAGCGGGGGCCGACAATGAGCAGTTCTTC. Translation gives CASSKNLLAGADNEQFF. The rearrangement uses TRBV18 and TRBJ2-1; 10 positions match TRBD2. Unmatched junction bases numbered 12, after V lost 5 bases and J lost 5 bases. The CDR3 totals 17 residues. CDR1 KGHSH and CDR2 LQKENI come from the germline V gene.

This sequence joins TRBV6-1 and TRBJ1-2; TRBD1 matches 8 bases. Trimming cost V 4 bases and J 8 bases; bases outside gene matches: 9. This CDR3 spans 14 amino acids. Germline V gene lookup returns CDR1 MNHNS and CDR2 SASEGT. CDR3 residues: CASSGPQGAPGYTF. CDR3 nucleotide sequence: TGTGCCAGCAGTGGACCGCAGGGGGCGCCGGGCTACACCTTC.

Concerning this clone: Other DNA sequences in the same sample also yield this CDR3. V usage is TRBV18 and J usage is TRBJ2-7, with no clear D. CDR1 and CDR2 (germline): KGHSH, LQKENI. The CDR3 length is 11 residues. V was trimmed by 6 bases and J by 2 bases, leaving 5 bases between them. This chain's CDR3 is CASSPAYEQYF. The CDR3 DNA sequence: TGTGCCAGCTCGCCCGCCTACGAGCAGTACTTC.

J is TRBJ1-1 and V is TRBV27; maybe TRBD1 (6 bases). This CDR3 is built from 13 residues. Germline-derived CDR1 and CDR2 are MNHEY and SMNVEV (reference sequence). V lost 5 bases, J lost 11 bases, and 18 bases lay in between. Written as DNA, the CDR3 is TGTGCCAGCAGTCGCCAGGGGTCTAGTGGGGCTTTCTTT. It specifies CASSRQGSSGAFF.

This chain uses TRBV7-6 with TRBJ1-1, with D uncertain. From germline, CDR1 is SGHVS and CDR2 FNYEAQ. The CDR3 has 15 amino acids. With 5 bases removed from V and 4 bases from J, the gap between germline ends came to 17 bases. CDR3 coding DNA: TGTGCCAGCAGCCCCCTTCCAGGCGGGAGCACTGAAGCTTTCTTT. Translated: CASSPLPGGSTEAFF.

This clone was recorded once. In DNA form, the CDR3 reads TGTGCCAGCAGTGAAAGGGTAGCGGGAGGGATTTACAATGAGCAGTTCTTC. This encodes CASSERVAGGIYNEQFF. The chain combines TRBV6-1 with TRBJ2-1; 11 bases match TRBD2. The CDR3 totals 17 residues. Germline V gene lookup returns CDR1 MNHNS and CDR2 SASEGT. V shed 2 bases, J shed 4 bases, and the junction held 7 bases outside the gene matches.

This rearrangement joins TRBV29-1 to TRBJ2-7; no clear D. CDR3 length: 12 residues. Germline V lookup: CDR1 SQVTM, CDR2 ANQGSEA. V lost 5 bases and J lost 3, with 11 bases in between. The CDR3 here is CSVQESHYEQYF. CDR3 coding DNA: TGCAGCGTTCAGGAGTCTCACTACGAGCAGTACTTC.

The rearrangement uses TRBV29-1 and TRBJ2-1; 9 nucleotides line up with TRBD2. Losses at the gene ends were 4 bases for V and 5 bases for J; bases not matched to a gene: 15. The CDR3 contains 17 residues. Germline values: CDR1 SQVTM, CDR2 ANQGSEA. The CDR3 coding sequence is TGCAGCGTTGCGCCGTCTGGCGGGAGGGCCCTCCACAATGAGCAGTTCTTC. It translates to CSVAPSGGRALHNEQFF.

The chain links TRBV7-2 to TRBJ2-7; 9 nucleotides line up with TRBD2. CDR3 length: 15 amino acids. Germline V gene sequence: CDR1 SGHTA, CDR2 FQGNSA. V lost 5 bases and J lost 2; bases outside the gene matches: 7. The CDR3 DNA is TGTGCCAGCAGCAGGAGCGGGAGGCAAACCTACGAGCAGTACTTC. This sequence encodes CASSRSGRQTYEQYF.

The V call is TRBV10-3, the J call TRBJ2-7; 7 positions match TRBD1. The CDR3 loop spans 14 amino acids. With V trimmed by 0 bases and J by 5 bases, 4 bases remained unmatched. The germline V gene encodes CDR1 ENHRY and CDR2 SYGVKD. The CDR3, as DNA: TGTGCCATCAGTGAGTCGGGGCAGGGGGACGAGCAGTACTTC. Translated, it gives CAISESGQGDEQYF.